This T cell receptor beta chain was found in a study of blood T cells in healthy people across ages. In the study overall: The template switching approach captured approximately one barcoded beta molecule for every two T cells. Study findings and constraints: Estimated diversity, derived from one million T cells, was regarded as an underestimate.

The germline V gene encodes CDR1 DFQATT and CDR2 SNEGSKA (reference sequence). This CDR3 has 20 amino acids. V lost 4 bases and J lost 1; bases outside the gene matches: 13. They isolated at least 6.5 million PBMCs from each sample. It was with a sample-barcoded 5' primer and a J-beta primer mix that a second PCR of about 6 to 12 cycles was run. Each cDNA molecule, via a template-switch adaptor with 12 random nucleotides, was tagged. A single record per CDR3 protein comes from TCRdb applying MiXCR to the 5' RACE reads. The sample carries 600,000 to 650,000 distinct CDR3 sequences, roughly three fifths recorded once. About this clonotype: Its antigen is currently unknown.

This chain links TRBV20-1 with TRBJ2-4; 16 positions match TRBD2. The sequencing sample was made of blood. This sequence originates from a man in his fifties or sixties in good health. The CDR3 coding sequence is TGCAGTGCTACCACTGACCCGGGACTAGCGGGGGGGCCTGCCAAAAACATTCAGTACTTC. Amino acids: CSATTDPGLAGGPAKNIQYF.